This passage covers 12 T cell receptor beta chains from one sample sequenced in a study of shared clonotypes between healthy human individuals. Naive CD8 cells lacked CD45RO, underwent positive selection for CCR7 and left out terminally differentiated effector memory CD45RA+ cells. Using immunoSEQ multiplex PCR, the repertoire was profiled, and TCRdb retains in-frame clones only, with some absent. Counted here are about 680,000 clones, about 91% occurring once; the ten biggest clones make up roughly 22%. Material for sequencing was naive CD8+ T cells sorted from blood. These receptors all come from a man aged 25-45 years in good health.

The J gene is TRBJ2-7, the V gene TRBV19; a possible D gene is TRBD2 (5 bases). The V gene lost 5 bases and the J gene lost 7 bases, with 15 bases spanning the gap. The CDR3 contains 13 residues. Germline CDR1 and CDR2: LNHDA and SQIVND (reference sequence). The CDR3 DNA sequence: TGTGCCAGTAGTCCCGGTGGACTTACGGAGCAGTACTTC. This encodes CASSPGGLTEQYF.

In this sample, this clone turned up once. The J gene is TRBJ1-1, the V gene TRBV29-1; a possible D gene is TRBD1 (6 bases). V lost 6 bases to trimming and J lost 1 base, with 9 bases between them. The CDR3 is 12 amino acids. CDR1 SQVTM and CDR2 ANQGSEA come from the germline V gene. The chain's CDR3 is CSVGHPNTEAFF. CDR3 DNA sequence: TGCAGCGTGGGACACCCGAACACTGAAGCTTTCTTT.

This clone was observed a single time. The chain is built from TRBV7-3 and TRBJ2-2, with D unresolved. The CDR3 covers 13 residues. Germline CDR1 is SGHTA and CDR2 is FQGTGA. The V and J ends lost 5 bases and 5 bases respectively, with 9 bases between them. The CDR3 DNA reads TGTGCCAGCAGCCCTACTGGAACCGGGGAGCTGTTTTTT. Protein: CASSPTGTGELFF.

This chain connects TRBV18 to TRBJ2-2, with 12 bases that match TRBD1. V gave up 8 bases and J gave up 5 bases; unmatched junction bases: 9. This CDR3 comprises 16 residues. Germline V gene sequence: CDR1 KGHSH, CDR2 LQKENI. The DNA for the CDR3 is TGTGCCAGCAACCCTGGGACAGGGGGCAAAACCGGGGAGCTGTTTTTT. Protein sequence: CASNPGTGGKTGELFF. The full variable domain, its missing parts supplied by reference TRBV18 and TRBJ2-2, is NAGVMQNPRHLVRRRGQEARLRCSPMKGHSHVYWYRQLPEEGLKFMVYLQKENIIDESGMPKERFSAEFPKEGPSILRIQQVVRGDSAAYFCASNPGTGGKTGELFFGEGSRLTVL.

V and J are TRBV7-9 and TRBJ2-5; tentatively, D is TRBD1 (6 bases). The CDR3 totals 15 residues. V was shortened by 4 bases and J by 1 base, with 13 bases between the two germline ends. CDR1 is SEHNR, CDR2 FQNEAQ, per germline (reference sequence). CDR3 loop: CASSSPMDSQETQYF. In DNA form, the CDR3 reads TGTGCCAGCAGCTCCCCAATGGACAGCCAAGAGACCCAGTACTTC.

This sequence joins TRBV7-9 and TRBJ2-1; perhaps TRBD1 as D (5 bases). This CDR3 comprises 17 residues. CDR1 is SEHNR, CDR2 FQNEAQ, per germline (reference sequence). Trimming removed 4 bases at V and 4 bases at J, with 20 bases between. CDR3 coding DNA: TGTGCCAGCAGCTCAAGGGGCGGTGGGGCCCAATACAATGAGCAGTTCTTC. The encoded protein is CASSSRGGGAQYNEQFF. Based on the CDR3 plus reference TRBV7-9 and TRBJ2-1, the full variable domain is DTGVSQNPRHKITKRGQNVTFRCDPISEHNRLYWYRQTLGQGPEFLTYFQNEAQLEKSRLLSDRFSAERPKGSFSTLEIQRTEQGDSAMYLCASSSRGGGAQYNEQFFGPGTRLTVL.

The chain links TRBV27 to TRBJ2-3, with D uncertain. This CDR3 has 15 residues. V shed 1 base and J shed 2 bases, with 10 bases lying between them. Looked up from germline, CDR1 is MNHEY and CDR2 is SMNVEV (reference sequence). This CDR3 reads CASSLYAGITDTQYF. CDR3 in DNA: TGTGCCAGCAGTTTATATGCCGGTATCACAGATACGCAGTATTTT.

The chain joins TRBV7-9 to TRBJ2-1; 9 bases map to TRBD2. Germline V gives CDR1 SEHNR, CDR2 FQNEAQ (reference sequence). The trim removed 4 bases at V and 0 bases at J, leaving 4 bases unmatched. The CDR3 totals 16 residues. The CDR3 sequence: CASSSLAGDSYNEQFF. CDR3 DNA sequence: TGTGCCAGCAGCTCCTTAGCGGGAGACTCCTACAATGAGCAGTTCTTC.

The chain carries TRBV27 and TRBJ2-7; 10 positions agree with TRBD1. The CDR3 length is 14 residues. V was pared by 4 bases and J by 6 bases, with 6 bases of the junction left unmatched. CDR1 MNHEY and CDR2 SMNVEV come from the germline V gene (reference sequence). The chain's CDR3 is CASSSDRGRLEQYF. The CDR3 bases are TGTGCCAGCAGTTCTGACAGGGGGCGTCTCGAGCAGTACTTC.

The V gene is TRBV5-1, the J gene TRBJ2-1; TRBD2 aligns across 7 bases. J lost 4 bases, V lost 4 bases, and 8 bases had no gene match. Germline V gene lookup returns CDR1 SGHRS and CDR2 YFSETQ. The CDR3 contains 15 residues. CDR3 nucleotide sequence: TGCGCCAGCAGCCCGGAAAGCGGGACTTACAATGAGCAGTTCTTC. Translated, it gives CASSPESGTYNEQFF.

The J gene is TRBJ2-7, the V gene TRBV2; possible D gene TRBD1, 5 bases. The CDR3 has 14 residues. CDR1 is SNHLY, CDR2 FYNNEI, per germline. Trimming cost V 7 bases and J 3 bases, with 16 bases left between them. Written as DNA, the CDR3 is TGTGCCAGCAAAAATGGGCCAGGGCTCTACGAGCAGTACTTC. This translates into CASKNGPGLYEQYF.

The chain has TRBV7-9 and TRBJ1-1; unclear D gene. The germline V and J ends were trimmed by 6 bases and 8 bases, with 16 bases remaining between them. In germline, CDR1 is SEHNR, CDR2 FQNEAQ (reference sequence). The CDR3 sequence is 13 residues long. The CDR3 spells CASSLDPVGEAFF. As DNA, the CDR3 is TGTGCCAGCAGTTTGGACCCGGTCGGCGAAGCTTTCTTT. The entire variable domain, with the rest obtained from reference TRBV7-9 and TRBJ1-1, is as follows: DTGVSQNPRHKITKRGQNVTFRCDPISEHNRLYWYRQTLGQGPEFLTYFQNEAQLEKSRLLSDRFSAERPKGSFSTLEIQRTEQGDSAMYLCASSLDPVGEAFFGQGTRLTVV.